These T cell receptor beta chains were read from a single sample in a study of blood T cell repertoires in COVID-19. Some clones are missing from TCRdb's copy, which holds only in-frame ones; the method was immunoSEQ multiplex PCR. The table records roughly 80,000 clones, 80% to 90% of them present only once. The sequenced sample was peripheral blood. These receptors all come from a man in his forties or fifties with active COVID-19. CDR3s include the opening cysteine and the closing phenylalanine or tryptophan. D genes are given only for firm matches.

>TRBV5-1|TRBD2
CASSLVGLPQETQYF
>TRBV7-3|TRBD2
CASPLAGVCNEQFF
>TRBV6-5|NA
CASSYSRGVRNSPLHF
>TRBV4-3|TRBD2
CASSPASGGNSYNEQFF
>TRBV6-6|TRBD1
CASMRQGTGGYTF
>TRBV4-2|NA
CASSQDPATGPFF
>TRBV11-2|NA
CASSPPGSGSYNEQFF
>TRBV5-6|NA
CASSLGGLLNTEAFF
>TRBV27|TRBD2
CASGLRGLAEDRTDTQYF
>TRBV11-3|TRBD2
CASSLTVAGGVYNEQFF
>TRBV2|TRBD1
CARRPGQGVGEQYF
>TRBV7-9|TRBD1
CASSLGTGTWETQYF
>TRBV5-1|TRBD2
CASSSGTSGGDNEQFF
>TRBV11-2|TRBD2
CASSRRRERGRYEQFF
>TRBV11-3|TRBD1
CASSLDRGIDTQYF
>TRBV19|NA
CASSIASTGVYGYTF
>TRBV9|NA
CASSVEGGLTGNTIYF
>TRBV28|NA
CASSPLATGIDGNTIYF
>TRBV19|NA
CASVGGLAKNIQYF
>TRBV6-2/TRBV6-3|NA
CASSYGTLLQNEQFF
>TRBV5-1|NA
CASSLQVQETQYF
>TRBV7-2|TRBD2
CASSGAGLSGYEQYF
>TRBV11-2|NA
CARRGPKGDGYTF
>TRBV19|NA
CASSDRLRNTIYF
>TRBV28|NA
CASSLVQGSEAFF
>TRBV2|TRBD2
CASRGGPSTDTQYF
>TRBV10-3|TRBD2
CAISVGLAGSNDEQYF
>TRBV2|NA
CASSDRAGANVLTF
>TRBV28|TRBD1
CASSHRGRFRNEQFF
>TRBV5-6|TRBD2
CASSREGWEQYF
>TRBV7-2|NA
CASSEFNTEAFF
>TRBV9|TRBD1
CASSLRTGSLSYEQYF
>TRBV20-1|NA
CSASFRTVNTEAFF
>TRBV10-3|NA
CATGTRETQYF
>TRBV9|NA
CASSGVGLGGYTF
>TRBV7-7|TRBD2
CASSLAPSGGPQETQYF
>TRBV28|TRBD2
CASSFSGTGANVLTF
>TRBV15|NA
CATSSRGFGELFF
>TRBV11-2|NA
CASSSVTAGNTIYF
>TRBV5-8|NA
CASSLGVNRANYGYTF
>TRBV30|TRBD1
CAWSAGTGITDTQYF
>TRBV5-4|TRBD2
CASSFGLAGYNEQFF
>TRBV10-3|NA
CAISELAETQYF
>TRBV6-5|NA
CASSYTILAKNIQYF
>TRBV18|TRBD2
CASSPPGSGAYNEQFF
>TRBV19|TRBD1
CASRGQPSNTEAFF
>TRBV24-1|NA
CATARGRGGGNTGELFF
>TRBV5-4|TRBD2
CASSSSGRGF
>TRBV28|NA
CASSLAESSYEQYF
>TRBV11-2|NA
CASSFGGRTEAFF
>TRBV6-5|NA
CASSPYRDTQYF
>TRBV19|NA
CASMGTPGSYNEQFF
>TRBV19|TRBD1
CASSRTGLKELFF
>TRBV6-6|TRBD1
CASSQQGVYEQYF